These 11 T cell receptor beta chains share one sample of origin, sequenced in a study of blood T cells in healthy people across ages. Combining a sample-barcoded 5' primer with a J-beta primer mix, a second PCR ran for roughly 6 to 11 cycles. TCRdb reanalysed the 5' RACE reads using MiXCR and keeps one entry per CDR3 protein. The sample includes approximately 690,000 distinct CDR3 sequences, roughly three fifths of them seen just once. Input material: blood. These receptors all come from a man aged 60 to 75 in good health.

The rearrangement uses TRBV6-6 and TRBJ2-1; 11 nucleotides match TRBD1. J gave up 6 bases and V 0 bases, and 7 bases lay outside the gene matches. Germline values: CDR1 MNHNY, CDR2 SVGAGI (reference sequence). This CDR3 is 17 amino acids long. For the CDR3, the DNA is TGTGCCAGCAGTTACTCGAGATGGACAGGGGGCTCCAATGAGCAGTTCTTC. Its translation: CASSYSRWTGGSNEQFF.

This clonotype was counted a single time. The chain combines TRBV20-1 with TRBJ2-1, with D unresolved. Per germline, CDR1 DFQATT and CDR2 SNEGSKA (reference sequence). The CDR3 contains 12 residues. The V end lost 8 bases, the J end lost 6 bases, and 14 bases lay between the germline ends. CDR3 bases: TGCAGTCCCTGGCCTGGGATCAATGAGCAGTTCTTC. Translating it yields CSPWPGINEQFF.

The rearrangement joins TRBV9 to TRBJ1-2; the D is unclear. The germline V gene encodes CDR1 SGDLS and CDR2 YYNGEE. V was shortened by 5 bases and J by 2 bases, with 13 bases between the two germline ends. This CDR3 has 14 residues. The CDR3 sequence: CASRDDQLNYGYTF. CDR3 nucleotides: TGTGCCAGCAGAGACGACCAACTCAACTATGGCTACACCTTC.

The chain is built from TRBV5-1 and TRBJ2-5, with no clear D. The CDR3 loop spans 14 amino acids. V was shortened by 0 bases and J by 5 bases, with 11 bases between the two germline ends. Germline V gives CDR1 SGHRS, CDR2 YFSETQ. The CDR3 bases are TGCGCCAGCAGCTTGGGGTCCCCAAGGGAGACCCAGTACTTC. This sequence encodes CASSLGSPRETQYF. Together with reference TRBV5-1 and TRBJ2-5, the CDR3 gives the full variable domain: KAGVTQTPRYLIKTRGQQVTLSCSPISGHRSVSWYQQTPGQGLQFLFEYFSETQRNKGNFPGRFSGRQFSNSRSEMNVSTLELGDSALYLCASSLGSPRETQYFGPGTRLLVL.

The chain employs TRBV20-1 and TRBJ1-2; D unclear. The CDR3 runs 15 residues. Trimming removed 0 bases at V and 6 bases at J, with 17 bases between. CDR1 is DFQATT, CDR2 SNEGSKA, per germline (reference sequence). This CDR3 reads CSARDPGPSVDGYTF. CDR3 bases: TGCAGTGCTAGAGATCCAGGACCCTCCGTGGATGGCTACACCTTC.

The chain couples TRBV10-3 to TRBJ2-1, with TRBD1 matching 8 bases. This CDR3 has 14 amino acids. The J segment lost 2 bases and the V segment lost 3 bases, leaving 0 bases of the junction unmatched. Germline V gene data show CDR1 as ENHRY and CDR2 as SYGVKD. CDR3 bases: TGTGCCATCAGTGAACAGGGGGCCTACAATGAGCAGTTCTTC. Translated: CAISEQGAYNEQFF.

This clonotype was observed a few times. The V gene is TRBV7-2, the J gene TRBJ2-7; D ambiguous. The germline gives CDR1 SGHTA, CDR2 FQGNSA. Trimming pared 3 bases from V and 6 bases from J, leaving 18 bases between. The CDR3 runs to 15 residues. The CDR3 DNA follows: TGTGCCAGCAGCTTCTACGACGGACGCCCGAGCGAGCAGTACTTC. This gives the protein CASSFYDGRPSEQYF.

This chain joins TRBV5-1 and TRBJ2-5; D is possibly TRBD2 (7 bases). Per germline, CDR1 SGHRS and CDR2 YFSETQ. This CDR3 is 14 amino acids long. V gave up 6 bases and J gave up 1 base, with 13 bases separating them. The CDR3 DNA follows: TGCGCCAGCACCTGGGGGGGCTTCCAAGAGACCCAGTACTTC. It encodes CASTWGGFQETQYF.

The CDR3 region is CASSLDGFTETQYF. Here the CDR3 DNA reads TGTGCCAGCAGCTTAGACGGGTTTACAGAGACCCAGTACTTC. This chain connects TRBV7-9 to TRBJ2-7; D gene unclear. The DNA end favors TRBJ2-5, so the J call may be wrong. The CDR3 is 14 residues long. Germline CDR1 is SEHNR and CDR2 is FQNEAQ (reference sequence).

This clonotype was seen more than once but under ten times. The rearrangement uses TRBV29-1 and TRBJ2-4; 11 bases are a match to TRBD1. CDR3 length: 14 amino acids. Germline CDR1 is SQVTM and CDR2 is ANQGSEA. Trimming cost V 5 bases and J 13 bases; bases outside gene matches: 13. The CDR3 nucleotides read TGCAGCGTTTCGGTGGGGACAGGGGGAGGGGAGCAGTACTTC. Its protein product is CSVSVGTGGGEQYF.

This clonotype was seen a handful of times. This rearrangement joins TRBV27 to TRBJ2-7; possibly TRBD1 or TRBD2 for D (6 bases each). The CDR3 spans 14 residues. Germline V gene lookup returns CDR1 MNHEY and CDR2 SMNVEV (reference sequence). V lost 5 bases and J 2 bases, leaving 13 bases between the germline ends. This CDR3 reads CASSVAGQPYEQYF. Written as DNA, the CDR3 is TGTGCCAGCAGTGTGGCGGGACAACCCTACGAGCAGTACTTC.